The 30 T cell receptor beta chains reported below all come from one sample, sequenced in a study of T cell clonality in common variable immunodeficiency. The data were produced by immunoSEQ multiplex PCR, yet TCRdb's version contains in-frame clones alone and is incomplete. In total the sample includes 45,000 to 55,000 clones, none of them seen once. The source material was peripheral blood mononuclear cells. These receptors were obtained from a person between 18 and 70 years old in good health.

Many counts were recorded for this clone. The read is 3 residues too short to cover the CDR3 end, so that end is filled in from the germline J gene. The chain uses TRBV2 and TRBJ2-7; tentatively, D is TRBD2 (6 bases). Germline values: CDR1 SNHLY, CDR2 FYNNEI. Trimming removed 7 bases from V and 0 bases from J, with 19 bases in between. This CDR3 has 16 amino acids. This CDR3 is CASTLAGTLSSYEQYF. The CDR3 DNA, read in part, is TGTGCCAGCACTCTTGCGGGGACTTTAAGCTCCTACGAG.

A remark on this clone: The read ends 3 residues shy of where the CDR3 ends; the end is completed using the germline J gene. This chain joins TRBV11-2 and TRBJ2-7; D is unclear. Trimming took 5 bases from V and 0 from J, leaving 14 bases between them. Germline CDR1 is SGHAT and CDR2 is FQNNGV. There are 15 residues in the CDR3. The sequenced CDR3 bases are TGTGCCAGCAGCCGTACGGCAGACACCTCCTACGAG. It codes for CASSRTADTSYE. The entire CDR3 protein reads CASSRTADTSYEQYF.

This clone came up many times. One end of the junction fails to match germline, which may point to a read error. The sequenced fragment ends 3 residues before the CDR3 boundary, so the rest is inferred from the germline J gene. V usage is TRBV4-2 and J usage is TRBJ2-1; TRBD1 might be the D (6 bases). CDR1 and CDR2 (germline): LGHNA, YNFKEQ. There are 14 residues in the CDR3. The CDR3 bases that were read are TGCGCCAGCAGCCAAGACCCTAGGACAGATGAG. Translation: CASSQDPRTDE. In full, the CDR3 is CASSQDPRTDEQFF.

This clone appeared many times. The CDR3 sequence: CSARPGVSDTEAFF. Partial CDR3 DNA: TGCAGTGCTAGGCCAGGGGTATCGGACACTGAA. The V call is TRBV20-1, the J call TRBJ1-1; possible D gene TRBD1, 6 bases. The CDR3 end lies 3 residues beyond the end of the read and is filled in from the germline J gene. Germline CDR1 is DFQATT and CDR2 is SNEGSKA (reference sequence). The CDR3 is made up of 14 amino acids. V was trimmed by 3 bases and J by 3 bases, leaving 14 bases between them.

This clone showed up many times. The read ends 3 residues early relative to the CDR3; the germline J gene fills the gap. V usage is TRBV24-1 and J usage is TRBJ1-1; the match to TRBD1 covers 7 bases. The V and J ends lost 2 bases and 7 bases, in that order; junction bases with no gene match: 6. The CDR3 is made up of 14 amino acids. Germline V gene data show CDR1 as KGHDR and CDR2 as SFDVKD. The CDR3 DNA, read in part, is TGTGCCACCAGTGATTCGGCCGGGACAGATGAA. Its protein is CATSDSAGTDE. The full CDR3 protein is CATSDSAGTDEAFF.

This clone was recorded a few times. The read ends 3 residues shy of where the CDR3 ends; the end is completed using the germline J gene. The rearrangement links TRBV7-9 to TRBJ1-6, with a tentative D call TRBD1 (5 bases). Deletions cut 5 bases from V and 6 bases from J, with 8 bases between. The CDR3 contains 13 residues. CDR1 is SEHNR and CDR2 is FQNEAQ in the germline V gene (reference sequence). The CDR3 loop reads CASSHGGNSPLHF. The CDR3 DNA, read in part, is TGTGCCAGCAGCCACGGGGGTAATTCACCC.

Incomplete CDR3 DNA: TGCAGTGCTAGAAAGACAGGGGATAGCAATCAGCCC. This sequence encodes CSARKTGDSNQP. In full, the CDR3 is CSARKTGDSNQPQHF. The rearrangement uses TRBV20-1 and TRBJ1-5; 8 nucleotides line up with TRBD1. The read terminates 3 residues ahead of where the CDR3 ends, so the germline J gene completes it. V lost 2 bases, J lost 0 bases, and 3 bases stayed unmatched. CDR3 size: 15 residues. Per germline, CDR1 DFQATT and CDR2 SNEGSKA (reference sequence).

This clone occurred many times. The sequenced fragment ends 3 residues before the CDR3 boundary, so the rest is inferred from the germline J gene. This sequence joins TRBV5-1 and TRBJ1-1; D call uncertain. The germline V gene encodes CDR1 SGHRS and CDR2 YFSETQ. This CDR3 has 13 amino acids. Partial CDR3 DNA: TGCGCCAGCCGCACCCTTGGTACTATAGAA. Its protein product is CASRTLGTIE. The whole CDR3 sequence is CASRTLGTIEAFF. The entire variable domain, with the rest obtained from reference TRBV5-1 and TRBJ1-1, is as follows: KAGVTQTPRYLIKTRGQQVTLSCSPISGHRSVSWYQQTPGQGLQFLFEYFSETQRNKGNFPGRFSGRQFSNSRSEMNVSTLELGDSALYLCASRTLGTIEAFFGQGTRLTVV.

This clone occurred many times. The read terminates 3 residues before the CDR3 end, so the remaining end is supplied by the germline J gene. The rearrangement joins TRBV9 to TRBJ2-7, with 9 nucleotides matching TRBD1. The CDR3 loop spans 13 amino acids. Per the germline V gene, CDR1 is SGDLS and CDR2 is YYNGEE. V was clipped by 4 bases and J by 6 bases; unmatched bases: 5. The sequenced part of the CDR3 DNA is TGTGCCAGCAGCACCTCGGACAGGGGCGAG. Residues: CASSTSDRGE. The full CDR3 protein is CASSTSDRGEQYF.

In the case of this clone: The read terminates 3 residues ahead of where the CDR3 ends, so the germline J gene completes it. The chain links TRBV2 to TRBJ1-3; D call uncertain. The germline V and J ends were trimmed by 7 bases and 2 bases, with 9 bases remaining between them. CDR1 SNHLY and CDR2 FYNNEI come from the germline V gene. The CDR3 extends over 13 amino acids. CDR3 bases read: TGTGCCAGCAAGGGCCTTCCTGGAAACACC. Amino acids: CASKGLPGNT. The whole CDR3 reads CASKGLPGNTIYF.

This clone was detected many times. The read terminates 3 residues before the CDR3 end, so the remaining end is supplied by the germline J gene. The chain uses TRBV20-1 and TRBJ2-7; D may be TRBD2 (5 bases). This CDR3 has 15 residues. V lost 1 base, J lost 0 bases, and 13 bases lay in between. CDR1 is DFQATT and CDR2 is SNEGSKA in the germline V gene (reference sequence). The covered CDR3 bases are TGCAGTGCTAGAGGGACTCTATGGGTCTCCTACGAG. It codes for CSARGTLWVSYE. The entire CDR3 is CSARGTLWVSYEQYF.

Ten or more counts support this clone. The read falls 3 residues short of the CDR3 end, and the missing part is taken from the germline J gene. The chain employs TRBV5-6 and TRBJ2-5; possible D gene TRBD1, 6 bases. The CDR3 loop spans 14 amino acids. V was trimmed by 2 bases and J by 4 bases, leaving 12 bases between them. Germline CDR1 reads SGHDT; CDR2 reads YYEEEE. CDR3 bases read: TGTGCCAGCAGCTTACAGGGCTCGAGAGAGACC. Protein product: CASSLQGSRET. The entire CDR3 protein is CASSLQGSRETQYF.

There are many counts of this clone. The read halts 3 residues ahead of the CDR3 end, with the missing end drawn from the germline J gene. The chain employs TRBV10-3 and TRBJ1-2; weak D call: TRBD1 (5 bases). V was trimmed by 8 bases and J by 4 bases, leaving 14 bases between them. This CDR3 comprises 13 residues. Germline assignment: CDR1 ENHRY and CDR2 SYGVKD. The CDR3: CAIQPDSTYGYTF. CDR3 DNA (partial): TGTGCCATCCAACCAGACAGCACCTATGGC.

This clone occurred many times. CDR3 loop: CASSLDTGLNTEAFF. The part of the CDR3 DNA that was read is TGCGCCAGCAGCTTGGATACAGGACTGAACACTGAA. This chain links TRBV5-1 with TRBJ1-1, with D tentatively TRBD1 (5 bases). The CDR3 extends 3 residues past the end of the read, so its final part is completed from the germline J gene. Per germline, CDR1 SGHRS and CDR2 YFSETQ. This CDR3 spans 15 amino acids. Trimming shortened V by 0 bases and J by 0 bases, and 9 bases separated the two germline ends.

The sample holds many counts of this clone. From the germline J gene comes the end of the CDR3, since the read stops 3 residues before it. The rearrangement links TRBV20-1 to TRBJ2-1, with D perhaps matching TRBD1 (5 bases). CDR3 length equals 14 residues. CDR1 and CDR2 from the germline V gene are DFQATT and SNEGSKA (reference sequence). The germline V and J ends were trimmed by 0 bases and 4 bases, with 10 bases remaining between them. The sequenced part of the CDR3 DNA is TGCAGTGCTAGAGATCAGGGAACTTACAATGAG. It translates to CSARDQGTYNE. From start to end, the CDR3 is CSARDQGTYNEQFF.

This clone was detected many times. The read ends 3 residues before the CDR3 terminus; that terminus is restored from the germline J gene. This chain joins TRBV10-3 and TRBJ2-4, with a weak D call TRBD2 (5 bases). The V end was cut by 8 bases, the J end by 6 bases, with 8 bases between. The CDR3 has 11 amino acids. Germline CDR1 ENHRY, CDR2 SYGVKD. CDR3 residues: CAIGEGNIQYF. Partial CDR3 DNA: TGTGCCATCGGAGAGGGAAACATT.

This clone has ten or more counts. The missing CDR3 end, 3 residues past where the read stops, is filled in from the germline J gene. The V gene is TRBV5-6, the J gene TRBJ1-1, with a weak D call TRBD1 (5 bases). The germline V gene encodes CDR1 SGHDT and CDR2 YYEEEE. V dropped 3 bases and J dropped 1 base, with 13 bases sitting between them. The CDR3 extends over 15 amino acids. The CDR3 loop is CASSWGGGRNTEAFF. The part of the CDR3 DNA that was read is TGTGCCAGCAGCTGGGGGGGAGGGAGGAACACTGAA. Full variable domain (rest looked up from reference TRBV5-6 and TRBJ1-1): DAGVTQSPTHLIKTRGQQVTLRCSPKSGHDTVSWYQQALGQGPQFIFQYYEEEERQRGNFPDRFSGHQFPNYSSELNVNALLLGDSALYLCASSWGGGRNTEAFFGQGTRLTVV.

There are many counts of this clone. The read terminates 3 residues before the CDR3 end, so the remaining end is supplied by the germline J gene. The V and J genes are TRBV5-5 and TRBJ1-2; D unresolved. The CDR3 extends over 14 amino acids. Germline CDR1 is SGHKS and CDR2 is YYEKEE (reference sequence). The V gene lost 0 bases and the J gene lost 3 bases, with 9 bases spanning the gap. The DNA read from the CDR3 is TGTGCCAGCAGCTTGGTTCAGCTAGACTATGGC. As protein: CASSLVQLDYG. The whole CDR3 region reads CASSLVQLDYGYTF.

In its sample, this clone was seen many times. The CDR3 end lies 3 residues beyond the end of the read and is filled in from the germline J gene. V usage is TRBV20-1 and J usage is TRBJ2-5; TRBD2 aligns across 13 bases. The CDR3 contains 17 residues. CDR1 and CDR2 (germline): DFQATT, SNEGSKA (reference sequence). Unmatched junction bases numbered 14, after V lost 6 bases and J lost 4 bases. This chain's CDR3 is CSAGGATSGRAIETQYF. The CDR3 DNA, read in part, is TGCAGTGCAGGCGGGGCAACTAGCGGGAGGGCCATAGAGACC.

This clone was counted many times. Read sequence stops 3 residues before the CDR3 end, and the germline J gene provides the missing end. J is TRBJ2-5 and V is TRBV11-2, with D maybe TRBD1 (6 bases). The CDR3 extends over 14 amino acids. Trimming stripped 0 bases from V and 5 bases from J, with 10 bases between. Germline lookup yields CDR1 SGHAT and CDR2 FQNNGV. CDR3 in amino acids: CASSLDGGGETQYF. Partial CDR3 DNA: TGTGCCAGCAGCTTAGATGGGGGCGGTGAGACC.

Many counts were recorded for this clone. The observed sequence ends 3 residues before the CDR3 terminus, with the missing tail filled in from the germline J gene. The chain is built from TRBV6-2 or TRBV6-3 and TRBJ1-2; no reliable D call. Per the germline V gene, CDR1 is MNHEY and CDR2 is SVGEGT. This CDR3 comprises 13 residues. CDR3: CASSYDKRWGYTF. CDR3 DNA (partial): TGTGCCAGCAGTTACGATAAAAGGTGGGGC.

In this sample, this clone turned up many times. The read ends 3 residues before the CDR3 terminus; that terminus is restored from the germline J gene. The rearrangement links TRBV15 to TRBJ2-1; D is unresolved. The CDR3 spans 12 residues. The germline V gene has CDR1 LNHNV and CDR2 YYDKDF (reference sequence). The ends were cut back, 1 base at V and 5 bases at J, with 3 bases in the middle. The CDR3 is CATSRVNNEQFF. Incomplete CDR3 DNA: TGTGCCACCAGCAGAGTTAACAATGAG.

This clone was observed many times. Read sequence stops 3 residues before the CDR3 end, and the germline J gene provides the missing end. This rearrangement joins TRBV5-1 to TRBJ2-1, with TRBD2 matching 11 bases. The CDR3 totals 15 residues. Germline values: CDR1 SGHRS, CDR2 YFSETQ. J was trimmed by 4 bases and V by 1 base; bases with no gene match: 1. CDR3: CASSLRLAGYNEQFF. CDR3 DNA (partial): TGCGCCAGCAGCTTGCGACTAGCGGGGTACAATGAG.

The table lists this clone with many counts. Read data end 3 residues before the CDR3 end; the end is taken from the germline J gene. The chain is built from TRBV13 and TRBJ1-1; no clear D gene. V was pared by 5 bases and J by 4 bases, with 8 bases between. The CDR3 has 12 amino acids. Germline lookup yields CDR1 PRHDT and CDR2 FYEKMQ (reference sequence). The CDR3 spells CASSQPGTEAFF. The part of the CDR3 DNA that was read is TGTGCCAGCAGCCAACCGGGCACTGAA. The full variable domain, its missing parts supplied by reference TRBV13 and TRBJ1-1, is AAGVIQSPRHLIKEKRETATLKCYPIPRHDTVYWYQQGPGQDPQFLISFYEKMQSDKGSIPDRFSAQQFSDYHSELNMSSLELGDSALYFCASSQPGTEAFFGQGTRLTVV.

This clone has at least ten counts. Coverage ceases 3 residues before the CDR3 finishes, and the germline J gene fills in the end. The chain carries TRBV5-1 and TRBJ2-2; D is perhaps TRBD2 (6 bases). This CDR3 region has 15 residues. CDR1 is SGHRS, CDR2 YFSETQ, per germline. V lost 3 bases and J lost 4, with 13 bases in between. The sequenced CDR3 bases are TGCGCCAGCAGCTCAGAAGGACTATTCACCGGGGAG. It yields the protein CASSSEGLFTGE. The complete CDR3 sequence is CASSSEGLFTGELFF.

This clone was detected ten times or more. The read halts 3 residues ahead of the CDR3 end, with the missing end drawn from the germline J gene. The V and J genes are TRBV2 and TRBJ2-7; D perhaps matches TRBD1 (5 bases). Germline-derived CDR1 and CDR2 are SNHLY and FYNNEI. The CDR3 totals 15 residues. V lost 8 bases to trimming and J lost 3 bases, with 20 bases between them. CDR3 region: CASYDPGIRLYEQYF. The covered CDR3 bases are TGTGCCAGCTACGATCCAGGGATTAGACTCTACGAG.

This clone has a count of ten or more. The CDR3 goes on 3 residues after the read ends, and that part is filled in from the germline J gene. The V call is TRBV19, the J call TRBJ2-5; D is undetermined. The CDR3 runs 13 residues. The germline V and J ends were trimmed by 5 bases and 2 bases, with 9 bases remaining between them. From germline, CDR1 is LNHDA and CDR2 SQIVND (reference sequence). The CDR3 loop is CASSFSLQETQYF. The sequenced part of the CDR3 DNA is TGTGCCAGTAGTTTCTCTCTACAAGAGACC. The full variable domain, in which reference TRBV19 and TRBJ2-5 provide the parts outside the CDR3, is DGGITQSPKYLFRKEGQNVTLSCEQNLNHDAMYWYRQDPGQGLRLIYYSQIVNDFQKGDIAEGYSVSREKKESFPLTVTSAQKNPTAFYLCASSFSLQETQYFGPGTRLLVL.

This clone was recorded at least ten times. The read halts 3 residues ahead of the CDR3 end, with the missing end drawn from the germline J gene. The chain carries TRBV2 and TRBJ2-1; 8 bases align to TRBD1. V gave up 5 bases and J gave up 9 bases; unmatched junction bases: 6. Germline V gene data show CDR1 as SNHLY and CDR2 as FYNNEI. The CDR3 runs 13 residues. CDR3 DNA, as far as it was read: TGTGCCAGCAGTCGCACAGGGGGAGGTGAG. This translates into CASSRTGGGE. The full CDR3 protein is CASSRTGGGEQFF.

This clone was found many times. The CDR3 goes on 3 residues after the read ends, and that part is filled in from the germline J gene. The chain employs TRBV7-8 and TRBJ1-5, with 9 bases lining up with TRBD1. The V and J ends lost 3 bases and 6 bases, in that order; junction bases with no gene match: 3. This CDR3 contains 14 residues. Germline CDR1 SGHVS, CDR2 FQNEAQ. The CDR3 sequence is CASSLTGGTQPQHF. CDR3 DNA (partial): TGTGCCAGCAGCTTGACAGGGGGAACTCAGCCC.

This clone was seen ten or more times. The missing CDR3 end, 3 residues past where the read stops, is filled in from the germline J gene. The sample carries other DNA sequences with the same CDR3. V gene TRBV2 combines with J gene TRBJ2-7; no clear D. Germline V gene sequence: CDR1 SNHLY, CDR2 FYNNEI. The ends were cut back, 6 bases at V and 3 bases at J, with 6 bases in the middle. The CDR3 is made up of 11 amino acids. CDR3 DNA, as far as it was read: TGTGCCAGCAGCCCCTACTACGAG. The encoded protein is CASSPYYE. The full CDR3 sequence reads CASSPYYEQYF.